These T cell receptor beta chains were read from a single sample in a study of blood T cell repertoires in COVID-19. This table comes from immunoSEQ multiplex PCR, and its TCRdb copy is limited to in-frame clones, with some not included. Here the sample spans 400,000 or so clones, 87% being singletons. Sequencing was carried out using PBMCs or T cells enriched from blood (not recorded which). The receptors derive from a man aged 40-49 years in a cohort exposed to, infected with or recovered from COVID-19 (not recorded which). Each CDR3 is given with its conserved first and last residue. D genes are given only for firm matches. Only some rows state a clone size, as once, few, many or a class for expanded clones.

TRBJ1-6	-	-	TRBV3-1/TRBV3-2	CASSQVQGNSPLHF	TGTGCCAGCAGCCAAGTACAGGGCAATTCACCCCTCCACTTT
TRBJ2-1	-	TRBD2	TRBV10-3	CAIGTSGNYNEQFF	TGTGCCATCGGGACTAGCGGGAACTACAATGAGCAGTTCTTC
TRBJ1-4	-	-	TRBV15	CATSLLTNEKLFF	TGTGCCACCAGCCTCCTAACTAATGAAAAACTGTTTTTT
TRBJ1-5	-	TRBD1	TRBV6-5	CASRGQGNSNQPQHF	TGTGCCAGCAGAGGACAGGGAAATAGCAATCAGCCCCAGCATTTT
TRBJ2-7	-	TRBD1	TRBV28	CASSLTGGQGFYEQYF	TGTGCCAGCAGTCTCACCGGTGGACAGGGGTTTTACGAGCAGTACTTC
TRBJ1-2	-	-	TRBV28	CASSLEDRYGYTF	TGTGCCAGCAGTTTAGAGGATCGCTATGGCTACACCTTC
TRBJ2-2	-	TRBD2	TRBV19	CASSIRGGPFDTGELFF	TGTGCCAGTAGTATTCGGGGAGGGCCTTTTGACACCGGGGAGCTGTTTTTT
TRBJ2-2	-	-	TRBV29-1	CSVETGANTGELFF	TGCAGCGTTGAGACGGGAGCGAACACCGGGGAGCTGTTTTTT
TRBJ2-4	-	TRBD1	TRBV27	CASRGQGGWNIQYF	TGTGCCAGCAGGGGACAGGGTGGGTGGAACATTCAGTACTTC
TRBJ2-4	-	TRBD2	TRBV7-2	CASSRPGLAGAKNIQYF	TGTGCCAGCAGCAGACCGGGACTAGCGGGAGCCAAAAACATTCAGTACTTC
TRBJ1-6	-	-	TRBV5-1	CASSVGEGRGDSPLHF	TGCGCCAGCAGCGTGGGAGAGGGCAGGGGTGATTCACCCCTCCACTTT
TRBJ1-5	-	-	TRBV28	CASSLAAAGNQPQHF	TGTGCCAGCAGTTTAGCAGCGGCAGGCAATCAGCCCCAGCATTTT
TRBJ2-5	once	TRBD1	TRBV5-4	CASSRDRGKTQYF	TGTGCCAGCAGCCGGGACAGGGGAAAGACCCAGTACTTC
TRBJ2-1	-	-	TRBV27	CASTLFSGADSYNEQFF	TGTGCCAGCACCCTTTTTAGCGGAGCCGACTCCTACAATGAGCAGTTCTTC
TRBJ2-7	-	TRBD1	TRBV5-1	CASSLGDRGYEQYF	TGCGCCAGCAGCTTGGGGGACAGGGGCTACGAGCAGTACTTC
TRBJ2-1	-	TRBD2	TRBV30	CAWSTRLAGVSNEQFF	TGTGCCTGGAGTACCCGACTAGCGGGAGTATCGAATGAGCAGTTCTTC